These 2 T cell receptor beta chains originate from one sample sequenced in a study of blood T cell repertoires in COVID-19. Only in-frame clones appear in the TCRdb table, and some are missing; sequencing was by immunoSEQ multiplex PCR. The table has about 230,000 clones, about nine tenths seen once. Specimen: peripheral blood. These receptors were collected from a man aged 45-65 years with COVID-19, enrolled during active disease.

This chain connects TRBV9 to TRBJ1-6; 7 bases map to TRBD1. V gave up 4 bases and J gave up 6 bases; unmatched junction bases: 7. This CDR3 region has 15 residues. CDR1 is SGDLS and CDR2 is YYNGEE in the germline V gene. The CDR3 spells CASSPRQGFNSPLHF. The CDR3 nucleotides read TGTGCCAGCAGCCCCCGACAGGGTTTTAATTCACCCCTCCACTTT. The complete variable domain, with remaining parts taken from reference TRBV9 and TRBJ1-6, reads DSGVTQTPKHLITATGQRVTLRCSPRSGDLSVYWYQQSLDQGLQFLIQYYNGEERAKGNILERFSAQQFPDLHSELNLSSLELGDSALYFCASSPRQGFNSPLHFGNGTRLTVT.

This chain connects TRBV10-3 to TRBJ2-2; possibly TRBD2 for D (7 bases). Looked up from germline, CDR1 is ENHRY and CDR2 is SYGVKD. The CDR3 extends over 17 amino acids. The V gene lost 4 bases and the J gene lost 4 bases, with 19 bases spanning the gap. DNA of the CDR3: TGTGCCATCAGTGGGGGCTCGACGGGGGGCGCCACCGGGGAGCTGTTTTTT. The encoded protein is CAISGGSTGGATGELFF.